Listed below are T cell receptor beta chains from one sample, sequenced in a study of T cells in Graves' hyperthyroidism and ophthalmopathy. MiXCR was run by TCRdb on the multiplex PCR reads, yielding one entry per CDR3 protein. There are under 400,000 distinct CDR3 sequences in the sample; around 13% occur only once, and more than 9.5% lies in the top ten. The sequencing input was blood. The receptor set was obtained from a woman aged 55-70 years with Graves' hyperthyroidism. The CDR3 runs from the conserved cysteine through the conserved F or W. D genes are given only for firm matches. Clone size is given for some rows only: seen once, a few or many times, or a class if the clone is expanded.

D gene: -; clone size: many; V gene: TRBV18; J gene: TRBJ2-3; CDR3 protein: CASSPASGSTDTQYF; CDR3 DNA: TGTGCCAGCTCACCAGCCAGCGGGAGCACAGATACGCAGTATTTT
D gene: TRBD1; clone size: many; V gene: TRBV2; J gene: TRBJ1-5; CDR3 protein: CASSDRDSNQPQHF; CDR3 DNA: TGTGCCAGCAGCGACAGGGATAGCAATCAGCCCCAGCATTTT
D gene: -; clone size: few; V gene: TRBV4-1; J gene: TRBJ1-5; CDR3 protein: CASSRESPGTDSNQPQHF; CDR3 DNA: TGCGCCAGCAGCCGAGAGTCGCCCGGGACCGATAGCAATCAGCCCCAGCATTTT
D gene: TRBD2; clone size: many; V gene: TRBV3-1; J gene: TRBJ2-7; CDR3 protein: CASSQGSGRSREQYF; CDR3 DNA: TGTGCCAGCAGCCAAGGGAGCGGGAGGTCGAGAGAGCAGTACTTC
D gene: TRBD2; clone size: few; V gene: TRBV20-1; J gene: TRBJ2-7; CDR3 protein: CSARDTSGSAFEQYF; CDR3 DNA: TGCAGTGCTAGAGACACTAGCGGGAGTGCATTCGAGCAGTACTTC
D gene: -; clone size: -; V gene: TRBV30; J gene: TRBJ1-4; CDR3 protein: CAWRPGTVNEKLFF; CDR3 DNA: TGTGCCTGGCGTCCCGGGACCGTTAATGAAAAACTGTTTTTT
D gene: TRBD2; clone size: many; V gene: TRBV20-1; J gene: TRBJ2-7; CDR3 protein: CSTRAGDGEQYF; CDR3 DNA: TGCAGTACGCGAGCGGGAGACGGCGAGCAGTACTTC
D gene: -; clone size: many; V gene: TRBV7-2; J gene: TRBJ2-4; CDR3 protein: CASSPRGVAKNIQYF; CDR3 DNA: TGTGCCAGCAGCCCCAGAGGGGTGGCCAAAAACATTCAGTACTTC
D gene: -; clone size: many; V gene: TRBV28; J gene: TRBJ2-7; CDR3 protein: CASSHPGTIYEQYF; CDR3 DNA: TGTGCCAGCAGCCATCCCGGGACAATATACGAGCAGTACTTC
D gene: TRBD2; clone size: many; V gene: TRBV5-1; J gene: TRBJ2-1; CDR3 protein: CASSALTSGRGYNEQFF; CDR3 DNA: TGCGCCAGCAGCGCTTTGACTAGCGGGAGAGGGTACAATGAGCAGTTCTTC
D gene: -; clone size: many; V gene: TRBV12-3/TRBV12-4; J gene: TRBJ2-3; CDR3 protein: CASSLLQGSTDTQYF; CDR3 DNA: TGTGCCAGCAGTTTATTGCAGGGTAGCACAGATACGCAGTATTTT
D gene: -; clone size: many; V gene: TRBV20-1; J gene: TRBJ2-7; CDR3 protein: CSASGTGGFHDEQYF; CDR3 DNA: TGCAGTGCCAGCGGTACAGGAGGATTCCACGACGAGCAGTACTTC
D gene: TRBD2; clone size: -; V gene: TRBV12-5; J gene: TRBJ2-3; CDR3 protein: CASGLVPASGTDTQYF; CDR3 DNA: TGTGCTAGTGGTTTGGTACCGGCTAGCGGAACAGATACGCAGTATTTT
D gene: TRBD2; clone size: -; V gene: TRBV19; J gene: TRBJ2-6; CDR3 protein: CASKRGLGSGANVLTF; CDR3 DNA: TGTGCCAGTAAGCGGGGGCTTGGCTCTGGGGCCAACGTCCTGACTTTC
D gene: -; clone size: many; V gene: TRBV11-2; J gene: TRBJ2-5; CDR3 protein: CASSFGAETQYF; CDR3 DNA: TGTGCCAGCAGCTTCGGGGCAGAGACCCAGTACTTC
D gene: TRBD1; clone size: many; V gene: TRBV30; J gene: TRBJ1-2; CDR3 protein: CAWSVREGAGGYTF; CDR3 DNA: TGTGCCTGGAGTGTACGAGAGGGGGCTGGTGGCTACACCTTC
D gene: -; clone size: many; V gene: TRBV4-2; J gene: TRBJ2-7; CDR3 protein: CASSQTKGAVDSYEQYF; CDR3 DNA: TGTGCCAGCAGCCAAACTAAAGGGGCAGTAGACTCCTACGAGCAGTACTTC
D gene: TRBD1; clone size: many; V gene: TRBV11-2; J gene: TRBJ2-2; CDR3 protein: CASSFGTGPGELFF; CDR3 DNA: TGTGCCAGCAGCTTTGGGACAGGGCCCGGGGAGCTGTTTTTT
D gene: -; clone size: many; V gene: TRBV20-1; J gene: TRBJ1-1; CDR3 protein: CSARDTGAGAFF; CDR3 DNA: TGCAGTGCTAGAGACACCGGGGCCGGAGCTTTCTTT
D gene: TRBD2; clone size: many; V gene: TRBV5-1; J gene: TRBJ2-3; CDR3 protein: CASSHLTSGIGDTQYF; CDR3 DNA: TGCGCCAGCAGCCATTTGACTAGCGGGATTGGAGATACGCAGTATTTT
D gene: -; clone size: many; V gene: TRBV28; J gene: TRBJ1-4; CDR3 protein: CASSSTSTGPTGEKLFF; CDR3 DNA: TGTGCCAGCAGTTCAACCTCAACGGGACCTACGGGAGAAAAACTGTTTTTT
D gene: -; clone size: few; V gene: TRBV6-1; J gene: TRBJ2-7; CDR3 protein: CATTGGEEQYF; CDR3 DNA: TGTGCCACCACCGGGGGAGAAGAGCAGTACTTC
D gene: TRBD1; clone size: many; V gene: TRBV6-5; J gene: TRBJ2-2; CDR3 protein: CASSYSDTGGYTGELFF; CDR3 DNA: TGTGCCAGCAGTTACTCGGACACAGGGGGATACACCGGGGAGCTGTTTTTT
D gene: -; clone size: -; V gene: TRBV19; J gene: TRBJ2-2; CDR3 protein: CASRPAANTGELFF; CDR3 DNA: TGTGCCAGTAGGCCCGCGGCCAACACCGGGGAGCTGTTTTTT
D gene: -; clone size: -; V gene: TRBV27; J gene: TRBJ1-6; CDR3 protein: CASSFGGMANSPLHF; CDR3 DNA: TGTGCCAGCAGTTTTGGGGGGATGGCCAATTCACCCCTCCACTTT
D gene: -; clone size: many; V gene: TRBV12-3/TRBV12-4; J gene: TRBJ2-7; CDR3 protein: CASSFSQYEQYF; CDR3 DNA: TGTGCCAGCAGTTTCTCTCAATACGAGCAGTACTTC
D gene: -; clone size: -; V gene: TRBV7-9; J gene: TRBJ2-2; CDR3 protein: CASSLEFGELFF; CDR3 DNA: TGTGCCAGCAGCTTAGAGTTCGGGGAGCTGTTTTTT
D gene: TRBD1; clone size: -; V gene: TRBV19; J gene: TRBJ1-4; CDR3 protein: CASSRRQGDEKLFF; CDR3 DNA: TGTGCCAGTAGTCGAAGACAGGGGGATGAAAAACTGTTTTTT